The next 8 T cell receptor beta chains were all read from a single sample in a study of blood T cell repertoires in COVID-19 (dated by TCRdb to about 2020). Libraries came from the immunoSEQ multiplex PCR assay. Sourced from immuneACCESS, this table was stored by TCRdb with only in-frame sequences that have V and J called. A share of the clones is absent; for the studies checked, an unresolved V gene accounts for under half, and the remainder has no known explanation. The sample table holds about 140,000 clones, of which over 70% were seen once. 1.9% of the sample is held by the ten biggest clonotypes. Source material: peripheral blood. The receptors originated from a woman in her sixties with acute or convalescent COVID-19.

This chain connects TRBV23-1 to TRBJ2-1; a possible D gene is TRBD2 (5 bases). TRBV23-1 is noted as an ORF with a role that remains uncertain. V gave up 2 bases and J gave up 9 bases, with 14 bases separating them. This CDR3 has 14 amino acids. CDR3 residues: CASSQRGIVCEQFF. The CDR3 DNA reads TGCGCCAGCAGTCAACGGGGAATAGTTTGTGAGCAGTTCTTC.

The chain is built from TRBV5-1 and TRBJ2-3; D perhaps matches TRBD2 (6 bases). Between the trimmed V and J ends, which lost 7 bases and 0 bases, there was a span of 15 bases. This CDR3 is 15 amino acids long. The V gene's germline CDR1 is SGHRS and CDR2 YFSETQ. The CDR3 DNA sequence: TGCGCCAGCTCAAATCTAGCGCCGAGCACAGATACGCAGTATTTT. The encoded protein is CASSNLAPSTDTQYF.

The chain links TRBV9 to TRBJ2-1, with 16 bases matching TRBD2. Germline loops: CDR1 SGDLS, CDR2 YYNGEE. The trim removed 3 bases at V and 6 bases at J, leaving 15 bases unmatched. The CDR3 sequence is 20 residues long. The CDR3 bases are TGTGCCAGCAGCGGGCGGGGACTAGCGGGAGGGCCGGTCACCTTCAATGAGCAGTTCTTC. This gives the protein CASSGRGLAGGPVTFNEQFF.

CDR3 amino acids: CASSLAAGTEAFF. CDR3 in DNA: TGTGCCAGCAGCCTAGCCGCCGGCACTGAAGCTTTCTTT. The chain recombines TRBV3-1 (or the pseudogene TRBV3-2) with TRBJ1-1; D not resolved. This CDR3 is 13 amino acids long. V gave up 4 bases and J gave up 4 bases, with 10 bases separating them. From germline, CDR1 is LGHDT and CDR2 YNNKEL (reference sequence).

This chain joins TRBV5-1 and TRBJ1-2; 9 nucleotides match TRBD1. J was trimmed by 3 bases and V by 4 bases; bases with no gene match: 4. The CDR3 is 14 amino acids. From germline, CDR1 is SGHRS and CDR2 YFSETQ. The CDR3 loop is CASSQRDRDYGYTF. CDR3 nucleotide sequence: TGCGCCAGCAGCCAGCGGGACAGGGACTATGGCTACACCTTC. Complete variable domain (other parts from reference TRBV5-1 and TRBJ1-2): KAGVTQTPRYLIKTRGQQVTLSCSPISGHRSVSWYQQTPGQGLQFLFEYFSETQRNKGNFPGRFSGRQFSNSRSEMNVSTLELGDSALYLCASSQRDRDYGYTFGSGTRLTVV.

The chain is built from TRBV27 and TRBJ1-2; the D gene is possibly TRBD1 (6 bases). Germline V gene data show CDR1 as MNHEY and CDR2 as SMNVEV (reference sequence). Trimming left V 8 bases short and J 2 bases short, with 18 bases between. The CDR3 is 15 amino acids. The CDR3 DNA reads as TGTGCCAGCGGAATCCTAAGGGGGGGGAACTATGGCTACACCTTC. Protein product: CASGILRGGNYGYTF.

V is TRBV29-1 and J is TRBJ1-2, with 7 bases fitting TRBD1. From germline, CDR1 is SQVTM and CDR2 ANQGSEA. CDR3 size: 15 residues. With V trimmed by 5 bases and J by 5 bases, 14 bases remained unmatched. The CDR3 sequence is CSVTGAITELYGYTF. DNA for the CDR3: TGCAGCGTTACAGGGGCTATCACGGAACTATATGGCTACACCTTC.

The chain joins TRBV18 to TRBJ1-5; the match to TRBD1 covers 10 bases. Germline V gene sequence: CDR1 KGHSH, CDR2 LQKENI. This CDR3 is 16 amino acids long. With V trimmed by 2 bases and J by 5 bases, 6 bases remained unmatched. In DNA, the CDR3 is TGTGCCAGCTCACCAGCGGGACAGGGGAGCCATCAGCCCCAGCATTTT. It translates to CASSPAGQGSHQPQHF. The variable domain in full, with the rest retrieved from reference TRBV18 and TRBJ1-5, is NAGVMQNPRHLVRRRGQEARLRCSPMKGHSHVYWYRQLPEEGLKFMVYLQKENIIDESGMPKERFSAEFPKEGPSILRIQQVVRGDSAAYFCASSPAGQGSHQPQHFGDGTRLSIL.